This TCR beta chain was observed in a study of T cells expressing NK-cell markers. About the study: Source material for TCR beta repertoires consisted of sorted CD3+CD56+NKG2C+, CD3+CD56+NKG2C- and CD3+CD56-NKG2C+ T cells. Eight donors were sequenced, seven testing HCMV-seropositive and one testing seronegative.

Regarding the study as a whole: The CD3+CD56-NKG2C+ fraction was also led by these clonotypes in a few donors.

TCR beta cDNA was generated via 5'RACE template switching incorporating UMIs. Using the 5' RACE reads, TCRdb records one entry per CDR3 protein without DNA. The sample totals around 180,000 distinct CDR3 sequences. Per germline, CDR1 SEHNR and CDR2 FQNEAQ (reference sequence). The CDR3 extends over 16 amino acids. A word on this clonotype: Its specificity is not known.

Sequencing input: blood T cells: a sorted CD56 or NKG2C T cell subset, CD4+ or CD8+ T cells, or bulk PBMC T cells (not recorded which). This chain connects TRBV7-9 to TRBJ1-6; TCRdb's assignment of TRBD1 cannot be checked, as there is no DNA. This TCR derives from a man aged 18 to 69 in good health. The CDR3 reads CASSSTVGGQGSPLHF. Drawing the rest from reference TRBV7-9 and TRBJ1-6, the complete variable domain is DTGVSQNPRHKITKRGQNVTFRCDPISEHNRLYWYRQTLGQGPEFLTYFQNEAQLEKSRLLSDRFSAERPKGSFSTLEIQRTEQGDSAMYLCASSSTVGGQGSPLHFGNGTRLTVT.